This is a list of T cell receptor beta chains from one sample in a study of blood T cells in healthy people across ages. TCRdb redid the calling of the 5' RACE reads with MiXCR, one entry per CDR3 protein. The sample records approximately 800,000 distinct CDR3 sequences, 58% being singletons. The sequenced sample consisted of blood. The receptors stem from a man between 25 and 39 years old in good health. CDR3s include the opening cysteine and the closing phenylalanine or tryptophan. D genes are given only for firm matches. Expanded clones are given a class, and other clones once, few, many or no size at all.

TRBD2 | . | TRBJ2-1 | TRBV24-1 | TGTGCCACCAGTGGTCGCGAGCCCGAGACTAGCGACTACAATGAGCAGTTCTTC | CATSGREPETSDYNEQFF
. | once | TRBJ2-5 | TRBV18 | TGTGCCAGCTCACGGGAGGGGGCCTACAATGAGCAGTACTTC | CASSREGAYNEQYF
. | once | TRBJ1-6 | TRBV7-2 | TGTGCCAGCAGCTTAAGCGGGGGGTGGCAATCACCCCTCCACTTT | CASSLSGGWQSPLHF
. | . | TRBJ2-1 | TRBV11-2 | TGTGCCAGCACCCACGTCCAACCGGGGCCTAAAGAAGAGACCCAGTTCTTC | CASTHVQPGPKEETQFF
TRBD2 | . | TRBJ2-2 | TRBV2 | TGTGCCAGCTTATCAGCGGGGGGAAACACCGGGGAGCTGTTTTTT | CASLSAGGNTGELFF
. | . | TRBJ2-4 | TRBV11-1 | TGTGCCAGCAGCTTGACGACAGGCCCTTGGGGAACCAAAAACATTCAGTACTTC | CASSLTTGPWGTKNIQYF
. | few | TRBJ1-6 | TRBV7-6 | TGTGCCAGCAGCCCTTTTTTAAGCTCCTATAATTCACCCCTCCACTTT | CASSPFLSSYNSPLHF
TRBD1 | . | TRBJ1-2 | TRBV10-3 | TGTGCCGTGGGACAGGGCTATGGCTACACCTTC | CAVGQGYGYTF
. | few | TRBJ2-1 | TRBV7-8 | TGTGCCTCATGGGGTCCCGGAATCGATGAGCAGTTCTTC | CASWGPGIDEQFF
TRBD1 | few | TRBJ1-2 | TRBV20-1 | TGCAGTGCTACGACAGGGGACTATGGCTACACCTTC | CSATTGDYGYTF
TRBD2 | . | TRBJ2-5 | TRBV6-5 | TGTGCCAGCAGTGAATTCGGGGGGGATGGTGGGACCCAGTACTTC | CASSEFGGDGGTQYF
. | . | TRBJ2-1 | TRBV4-3 | TGCGCCAGCAGCCAAGACTCGCGCAATGAGCAGTTCTTC | CASSQDSRNEQFF
. | . | TRBJ2-1 | TRBV27 | TGTGCCAGCAGGATGAGCCTCTACAATGAGCAGTTCTTC | CASRMSLYNEQFF
TRBD2 | . | TRBJ2-7 | TRBV12-3/TRBV12-4 | TGTGCCAGTGTGGGAGGGACCTCCTACGAGCAGTACTTC | CASVGGTSYEQYF
. | . | TRBJ2-1 | TRBV27 | TGTGCCAGCAGTTTGACCTCGAATCCATACAATGAGCAGTTCTTC | CASSLTSNPYNEQFF
TRBD2 | few | TRBJ2-4 | TRBV4-3 | TGCGCCAGCAGCCAAGATCGCGCTAGCGGGAGCCCCGGGCTTCAGTACTTC | CASSQDRASGSPGLQYF
. | . | TRBJ1-5 | TRBV27 | TGTGCCAGCAGTGTGGGGATAAGAAATCAGCCCCAGCATTTT | CASSVGIRNQPQHF
. | . | TRBJ1-2 | TRBV2 | TGTGCCAGCAGTCAGAACGGGAATCCCGGCTACACCTTC | CASSQNGNPGYTF
TRBD2 | . | TRBJ2-2 | TRBV28 | TGTGCCAGTTGTGGGAGGGTTGTCGGGGAGCTGTTTTTT | CASCGRVVGELFF
TRBD1 | once | TRBJ2-3 | TRBV20-1 | TGCAGTGCTCCGGGACAGGCTTGGGAGGATACGCAGTATTTT | CSAPGQAWEDTQYF
. | . | TRBJ2-7 | TRBV20-1 | TGCAGTGCTAGAATTGCCGGGGGCGTACGTTTTGCCGACTACGAGCAGTACTTC | CSARIAGGVRFADYEQYF
TRBD2 | . | TRBJ2-1 | TRBV7-2 | TGTGCCAGCCAGGAGCTAGCGGGAGGTAATGAGCAGTTCTTC | CASQELAGGNEQFF
TRBD1 | once | TRBJ2-7 | TRBV12-3/TRBV12-4 | TGTGCCAGCAGTTTAGGGACAGGGTATTTGTCCTACGAGCAGTACTTC | CASSLGTGYLSYEQYF
. | . | TRBJ1-2 | TRBV7-2 | TGTGCCAGCAGCTTACCTGGTGAAGGGGGTGGCTACACCTTC | CASSLPGEGGGYTF
. | . | TRBJ1-1 | TRBV27 | TGTGCCAGCTGGACACCGGGGATGGCTGAAGCTTTCTTT | CASWTPGMAEAFF
. | . | TRBJ2-7 | TRBV7-2 | TGTGCCAGCAGCTTAGTGGGGGGTACCCTCTACGAGCAGTACTTC | CASSLVGGTLYEQYF
. | few | TRBJ2-7 | TRBV7-4 | TGTGCCAGCAGCTTAGTGCCGACAGCTACCTACGAGCAGTACTTC | CASSLVPTATYEQYF
TRBD2 | . | TRBJ2-2 | TRBV5-1 | TGCGCCAGCAGCTTAGGCGGGAGCGGTGACACCGGGGAGCTGTTTTTT | CASSLGGSGDTGELFF
. | few | TRBJ2-4 | TRBV3-1 | TGTGCCAGCAGCCAAGTCGGTGGTGGCCTAGCCAAAAACATTCAGTACTTC | CASSQVGGGLAKNIQYF
. | . | TRBJ1-1 | TRBV20-1 | TGCAGTGCTAGGGAGGGCGGACTGCGCGCTTTCTTT | CSAREGGLRAFF
. | . | TRBJ2-7 | TRBV20-1 | TGCAGTGCTAGTATCGGCTCCCGGGGCTACGAGCAGTACTTC | CSASIGSRGYEQYF
TRBD2 | . | TRBJ2-1 | TRBV4-1 | TGCGCCAGCAGCCAAGGGGAGGGTGTTAGCCGTGAGCAGTTCTTC | CASSQGEGVSREQFF
. | . | TRBJ2-1 | TRBV4-3 | TGCGCCAGCAGCCAAGGGCCTGAGCAGTTCTTC | CASSQGPEQFF
. | many | TRBJ2-7 | TRBV27 | TGTGCCAGCAGTTCATCGGGGGGGACAGGGTTTTACGAGCAGTACTTC | CASSSSGGTGFYEQYF
TRBD2 | . | TRBJ2-1 | TRBV7-8 | TGTGCCGGAGGTAACGGACTAGCGGGAGCCTACAATGAGCAGTTCTTC | CAGGNGLAGAYNEQFF
. | . | TRBJ2-1 | TRBV5-6 | TGTGACAGCAGCTTGGATGGGAGCCCCTACAATGAGCAGTTCTTC | CDSSLDGSPYNEQFF
. | . | TRBJ1-5 | TRBV2 | TGTGCCGGCAGCGCCCAAGGGGGAGTTAGCAATCAGCCCCAGCATTTT | CAGSAQGGVSNQPQHF
TRBD2 | few | TRBJ2-1 | TRBV20-1 | TGCAGTGCTATACCGACTAGCGGGGCACACAATGAGCAGTTCTTC | CSAIPTSGAHNEQFF
. | once | TRBJ1-1 | TRBV7-2 | TGTGCCAGCAGCTGGCGGGGGGGGGAAGAAGCTTTCTTT | CASSWRGGEEAFF
TRBD2 | . | TRBJ2-5 | TRBV6-5 | TGTGCCGCCCGGGGGCTAGCGGGAGCCCAAGAGACCCAGTACTTC | CAARGLAGAQETQYF